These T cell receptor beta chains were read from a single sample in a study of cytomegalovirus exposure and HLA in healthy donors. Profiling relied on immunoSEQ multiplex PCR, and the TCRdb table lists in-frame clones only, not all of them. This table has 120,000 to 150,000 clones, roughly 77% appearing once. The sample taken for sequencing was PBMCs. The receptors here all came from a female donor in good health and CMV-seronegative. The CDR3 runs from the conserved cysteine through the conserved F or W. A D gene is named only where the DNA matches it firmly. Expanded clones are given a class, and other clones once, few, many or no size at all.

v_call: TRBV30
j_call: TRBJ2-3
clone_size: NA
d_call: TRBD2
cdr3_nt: TGTGCCTGGAGTGTAACTAGCGGGGCAGCAGATACGCAGTATTTT
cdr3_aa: CAWSVTSGAADTQYF

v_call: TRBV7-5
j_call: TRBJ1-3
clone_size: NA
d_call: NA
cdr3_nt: TGTGTCAGAAGCTCCCCCCCCGGAGTGCACGGAAACACCATATATTTT
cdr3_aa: CVRSSPPGVHGNTIYF

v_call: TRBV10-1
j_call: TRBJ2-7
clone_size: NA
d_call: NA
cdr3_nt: TGCGCCAGCAGTCCGGACAGCTCCTACGAGCAGTACTTC
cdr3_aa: CASSPDSSYEQYF

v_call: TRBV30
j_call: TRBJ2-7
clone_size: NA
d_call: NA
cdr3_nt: TGTGCCTGGAGCCCCCCAGACAGCTACGAGCAGTACTTC
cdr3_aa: CAWSPPDSYEQYF

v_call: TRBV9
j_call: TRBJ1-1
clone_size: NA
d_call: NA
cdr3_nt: TGTGCCAGCAGCGTAGGTGGTACGGACACTGAAGCTTTCTTT
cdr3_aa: CASSVGGTDTEAFF

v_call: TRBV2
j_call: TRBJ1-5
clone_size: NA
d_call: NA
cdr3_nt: TGTGCCAGCAGTTATGCAGGGGCTAGGCAGCCCCAGCATTTT
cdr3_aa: CASSYAGARQPQHF

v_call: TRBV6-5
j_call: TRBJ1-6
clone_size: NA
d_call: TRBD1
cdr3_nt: TGTGCCAGCAGTAGACAGGGCATTAATTCACCCCTCCACTTT
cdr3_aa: CASSRQGINSPLHF

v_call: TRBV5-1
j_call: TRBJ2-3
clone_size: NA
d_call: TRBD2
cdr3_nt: TGCGCCAGCAGTGGGCCTAGCGGGAATACGCAGTATTTT
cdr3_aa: CASSGPSGNTQYF

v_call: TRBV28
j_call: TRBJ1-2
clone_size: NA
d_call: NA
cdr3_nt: TGTGCCAGCAGTTTAGGCAGCTATGGCTACACCTTC
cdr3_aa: CASSLGSYGYTF

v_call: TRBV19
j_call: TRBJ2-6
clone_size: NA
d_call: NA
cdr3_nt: TGTGCCAGTAGTACGACAGTATCTGGGGCCAACGTCCTGACTTTC
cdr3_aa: CASSTTVSGANVLTF

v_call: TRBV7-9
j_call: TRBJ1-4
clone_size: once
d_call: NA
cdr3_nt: TGTGCCAGCAGCTTATCCCGGTTTGAAAAACTGTTTTTT
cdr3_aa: CASSLSRFEKLFF

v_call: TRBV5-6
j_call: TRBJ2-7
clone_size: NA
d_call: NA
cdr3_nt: TGTGCCAGCTCACAGGGAACCTACGAGCAGTACTTC
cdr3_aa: CASSQGTYEQYF

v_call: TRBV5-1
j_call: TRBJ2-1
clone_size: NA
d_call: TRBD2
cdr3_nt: TGCGCCAGCAGCTTGGCGCTAGCGGGCTACAATGAGCAGTTCTTC
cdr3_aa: CASSLALAGYNEQFF

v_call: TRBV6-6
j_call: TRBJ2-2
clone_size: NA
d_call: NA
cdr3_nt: TGTGCCAGTCGGGGTAGCGGTCAAAGGCTGTTTTTT
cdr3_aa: CASRGSGQRLFF

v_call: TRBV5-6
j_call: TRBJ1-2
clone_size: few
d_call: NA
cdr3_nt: TGTGCCAGCAGCTTAACGAGTGGCTACACCTTC
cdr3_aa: CASSLTSGYTF

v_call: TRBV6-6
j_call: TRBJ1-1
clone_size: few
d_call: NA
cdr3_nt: TGTGCCAGCAGTTATATAGGTACCGGAACAGGTGAAGCTTTCTTT
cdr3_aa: CASSYIGTGTGEAFF

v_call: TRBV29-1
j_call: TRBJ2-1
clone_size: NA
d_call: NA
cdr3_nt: TGCAGCGTCCGGAGGAACAATGAGCAGTTCTTC
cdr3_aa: CSVRRNNEQFF

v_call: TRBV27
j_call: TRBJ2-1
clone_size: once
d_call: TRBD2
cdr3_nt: TGTGCCAGCAGTTTAACGTTCAGGACTAGCGGGAGCTTCGACAATGAGCAGTTCTTC
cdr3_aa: CASSLTFRTSGSFDNEQFF

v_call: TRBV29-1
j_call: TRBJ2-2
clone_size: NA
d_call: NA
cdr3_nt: TGCAGCGTTGAAGTCCCGGACATACTAAACACCGGGGAGCTGTTTTTT
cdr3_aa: CSVEVPDILNTGELFF

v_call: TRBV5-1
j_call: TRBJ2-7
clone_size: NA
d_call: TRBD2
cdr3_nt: TGCGCCAGCAGCAGTTTGCGGGAGGGCCTCCACGAGCAGTACTTC
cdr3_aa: CASSSLREGLHEQYF

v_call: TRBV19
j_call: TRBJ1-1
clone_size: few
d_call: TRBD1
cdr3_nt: TGTGCCAGTAACGACAGGGGTCTGGGCACTGAAGCTTTCTTT
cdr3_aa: CASNDRGLGTEAFF

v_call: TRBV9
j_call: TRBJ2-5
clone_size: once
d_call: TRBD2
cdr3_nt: TGTGCCAGCAGCACAGCTGGTAGCGGGAGCGCAGAGACCCAGTACTTC
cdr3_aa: CASSTAGSGSAETQYF

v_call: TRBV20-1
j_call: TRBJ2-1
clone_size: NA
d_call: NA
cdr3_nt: TGCAGTGCTAGAGAGAGAAATGAGCAGTTCTTC
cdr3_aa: CSARERNEQFF

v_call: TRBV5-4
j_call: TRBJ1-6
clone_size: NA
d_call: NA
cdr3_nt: TGTGCCAGCAGCTTGGACACCCGAGGGCATTCACCCCTCCACTTT
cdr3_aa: CASSLDTRGHSPLHF

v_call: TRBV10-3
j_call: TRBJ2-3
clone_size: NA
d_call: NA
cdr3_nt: TGTGCCATCAGTGACCCAGGGGACACAGATACGCAGTATTTT
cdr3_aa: CAISDPGDTDTQYF

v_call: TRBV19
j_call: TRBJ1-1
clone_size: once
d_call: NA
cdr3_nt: TGTGCCAGTAGTGTCTTGAACACTGAAGCTTTCTTT
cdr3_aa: CASSVLNTEAFF

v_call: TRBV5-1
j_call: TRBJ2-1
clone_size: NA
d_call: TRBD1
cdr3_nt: TGCGCCAGCAGCTTCGGCAGGGGGCGGGATGAGCAGTTCTTC
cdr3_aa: CASSFGRGRDEQFF

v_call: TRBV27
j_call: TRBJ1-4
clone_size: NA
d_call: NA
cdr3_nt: TGTGCCAGCAGTCCCGACAGGTTTGGGGAAAAACTGTTTTTT
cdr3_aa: CASSPDRFGEKLFF

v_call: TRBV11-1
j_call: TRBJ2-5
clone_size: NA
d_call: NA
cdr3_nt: TGTGCCAGCAGCTTCGGCGGGTTGGAGACCCAGTACTTC
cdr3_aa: CASSFGGLETQYF

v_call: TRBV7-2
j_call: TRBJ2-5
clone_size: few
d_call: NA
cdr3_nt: TGTGCCAGCAGCCTCCAGCTACAGGAGACCCAGTACTTC
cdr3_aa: CASSLQLQETQYF

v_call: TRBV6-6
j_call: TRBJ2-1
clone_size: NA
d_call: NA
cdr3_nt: TGTGCCAGCAGTCTCAGTAATGAGCAGTTCTTC
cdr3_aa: CASSLSNEQFF

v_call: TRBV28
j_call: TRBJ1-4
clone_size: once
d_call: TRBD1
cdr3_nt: TGTGCCAGCAGCACCGGGACAGGGTCGTTCGGAGAAAAACTGTTTTTT
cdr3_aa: CASSTGTGSFGEKLFF

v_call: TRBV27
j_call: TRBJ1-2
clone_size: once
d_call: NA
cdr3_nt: TGTGCCAGCAGTTTGGGCAGGTCCGGCTATGGCTACACCTTC
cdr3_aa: CASSLGRSGYGYTF

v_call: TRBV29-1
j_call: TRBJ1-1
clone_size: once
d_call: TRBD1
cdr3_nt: TGCAGCGTACGGACAGGGCAGGGTAACACTGAAGCTTTCTTT
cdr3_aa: CSVRTGQGNTEAFF

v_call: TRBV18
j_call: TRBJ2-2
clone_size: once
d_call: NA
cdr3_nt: TGTGCCAGCTCACCATCGGGCAGGGAAGACGGGGAGCTGTTTTTT
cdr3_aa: CASSPSGREDGELFF

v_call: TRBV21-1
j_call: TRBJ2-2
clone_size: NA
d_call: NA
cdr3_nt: TGTGCCAGCATCGCCGGGGAGCTGTTTTTT
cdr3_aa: CASIAGELFF

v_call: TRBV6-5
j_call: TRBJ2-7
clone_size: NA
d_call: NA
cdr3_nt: TGTGCCAGCAGCCCTCCGCGCGGGACCAACTACGAGCAGTACTTC
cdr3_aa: CASSPPRGTNYEQYF